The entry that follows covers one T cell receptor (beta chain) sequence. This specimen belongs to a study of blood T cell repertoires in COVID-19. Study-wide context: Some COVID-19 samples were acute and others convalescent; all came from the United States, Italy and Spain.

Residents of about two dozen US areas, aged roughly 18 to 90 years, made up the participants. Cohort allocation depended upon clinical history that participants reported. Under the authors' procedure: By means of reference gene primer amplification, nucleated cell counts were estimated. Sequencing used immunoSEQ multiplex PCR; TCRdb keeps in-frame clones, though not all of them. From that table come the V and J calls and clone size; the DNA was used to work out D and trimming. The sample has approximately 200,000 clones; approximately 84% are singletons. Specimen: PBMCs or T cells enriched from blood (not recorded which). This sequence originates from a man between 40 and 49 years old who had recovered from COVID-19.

The CDR3 sequence is CAWPLRDRNMNTEAFF. The CDR3 region has the DNA TGTGCCTGGCCCTTAAGGGACAGAAACATGAACACTGAAGCTTTCTTT. The chain recombines TRBV30 with TRBJ1-1, with 7 bases lining up with TRBD1. Trimming cost V 5 bases and J 0 bases; bases outside gene matches: 12. The CDR3 extends over 16 amino acids. Germline V gene lookup returns CDR1 GTSNPN and CDR2 SVGIG (reference sequence).